Below, 24 T cell receptor beta chains from the same sample are listed, as sequenced in a study of blood T cell repertoires in COVID-19. Sequencing was performed with immunoSEQ multiplex PCR; in TCRdb, only in-frame clones are kept and a portion is missing. The sample holds 250,000 to 300,000 clones, around 86% seen once. Source material: PBMCs or T cells enriched from blood (not recorded which). Every receptor here comes from a woman in her thirties or forties who had recovered from COVID-19.

The chain couples TRBV18 to TRBJ1-1; a possible D gene is TRBD1 (6 bases). Trimming took off 2 bases at V and 7 bases at J, with 17 bases between the two ends. CDR3 length: 15 amino acids. The germline V gene encodes CDR1 KGHSH and CDR2 LQKENI. For the CDR3, the DNA is TGTGCCAGCTCACCAAAAGGACAGCCTCGTCTTGAAGCTTTCTTT. This encodes CASSPKGQPRLEAFF.

This clone is a singleton in its sample. The chain couples TRBV7-9 to TRBJ2-5; 9 bases are a match to TRBD2. Germline assignment: CDR1 SEHNR and CDR2 FQNEAQ (reference sequence). V was pared by 5 bases and J by 5 bases, with 12 bases of the junction left unmatched. This CDR3 has 16 amino acids. CDR3 DNA sequence: TGTGCCAGCAGCGATGGCGGGAGGGCCTTTTTCGAGACCCAGTACTTC. Protein product: CASSDGGRAFFETQYF.

The chain uses TRBV30 and TRBJ1-6, with TRBD1 identical over 8 bases. V was pared by 6 bases and J by 7 bases, with 8 bases of the junction left unmatched. This CDR3 is built from 14 residues. The germline CDR1 and CDR2 sequences are GTSNPN and SVGIG (reference sequence). Written as DNA, the CDR3 is TGTGCCTGCACAGACACAGGGGGAAATTCACCCCTCCACTTT. It translates to CACTDTGGNSPLHF.

This clone was picked up a small number of times. This rearrangement joins TRBV5-6 to TRBJ1-1; D perhaps matches TRBD1 (6 bases). There are 14 residues in the CDR3. Germline V gene lookup returns CDR1 SGHDT and CDR2 YYEEEE. Trimming left V 6 bases short and J 3 bases short, with 15 bases between. The CDR3 is CASTFSEGDTEAFF. The CDR3 DNA follows: TGTGCCAGCACCTTCTCCGAGGGGGACACTGAAGCTTTCTTT.

The chain carries TRBV12-3 or TRBV12-4 and TRBJ1-5; D not certain. Trimming took 4 bases from V and 0 from J, leaving 4 bases between them. The CDR3 is 13 amino acids. This CDR3 reads CASSYGSNQPQHF. The CDR3 nucleotides read TGTGCCAGCAGTTACGGTAGCAATCAGCCCCAGCATTTT.

The genes are TRBV30 and TRBJ1-3; D remains ambiguous. Germline V lookup: CDR1 GTSNPN, CDR2 SVGIG (reference sequence). The CDR3 loop spans 13 amino acids. The V and J ends lost 0 bases and 10 bases respectively, with 13 bases between them. CDR3 nucleotides: TGTGCCTGGAGTGTCGCCCGGGAGGGTACCATATATTTT. Translated, it gives CAWSVAREGTIYF.

This CDR3 is CASSVGPEKRGGLITDTQYF. The DNA for the CDR3 is TGTGCCAGCAGCGTAGGCCCAGAGAAGCGGGGGGGCCTCATCACAGATACGCAGTATTTT. This rearrangement joins TRBV9 to TRBJ2-3; 10 bases match TRBD2. There are 20 residues in the CDR3. Germline V gene lookup returns CDR1 SGDLS and CDR2 YYNGEE. Losses at the gene ends were 0 bases for V and 2 bases for J; bases not matched to a gene: 15. The complete variable domain, with remaining parts taken from reference TRBV9 and TRBJ2-3, reads DSGVTQTPKHLITATGQRVTLRCSPRSGDLSVYWYQQSLDQGLQFLIQYYNGEERAKGNILERFSAQQFPDLHSELNLSSLELGDSALYFCASSVGPEKRGGLITDTQYFGPGTRLTVL.

This chain joins TRBV6-4 and TRBJ2-3; TRBD1 might be the D (6 bases). V dropped 2 bases and J dropped 4 bases, with 13 bases sitting between them. CDR3 length: 15 residues. The germline V gene has CDR1 MRHNA and CDR2 SNTAGT. Here the CDR3 reads CASSDQRGGADTQYF. The CDR3 region has the DNA TGTGCCAGCAGTGACCAGCGAGGGGGAGCAGATACGCAGTATTTT.

Many counts were recorded for this clone. The chain couples TRBV10-3 to TRBJ2-3; 14 bases match TRBD2. With 4 bases clipped from V and 4 bases from J, the junction kept 4 bases outside the gene matches. Looked up from germline, CDR1 is ENHRY and CDR2 is SYGVKD. The CDR3 is made up of 16 amino acids. Written as DNA, the CDR3 is TGTGCCATCAGTGGGGGACTAGCGGGAGTGGCAGATACGCAGTATTTT. Its translation: CAISGGLAGVADTQYF.

In its sample, this clone was seen a few times. The gene calls are TRBV5-1 and TRBJ2-7, with a weak D call TRBD1 (6 bases). Germline V gives CDR1 SGHRS, CDR2 YFSETQ. The V and J ends lost 2 bases and 5 bases respectively, with 14 bases between them. This CDR3 is 14 amino acids long. In DNA form, the CDR3 reads TGCGCCAGCAGCTTACGGCAGGGGAACAACGAGCAGTACTTC. As protein: CASSLRQGNNEQYF. The full variable domain, with the rest looked up from reference TRBV5-1 and TRBJ2-7, is KAGVTQTPRYLIKTRGQQVTLSCSPISGHRSVSWYQQTPGQGLQFLFEYFSETQRNKGNFPGRFSGRQFSNSRSEMNVSTLELGDSALYLCASSLRQGNNEQYFGPGTRLTVT.

This chain connects TRBV25-1 to TRBJ1-1; the D is unclear. The ends were cut back, 6 bases at V and 1 base at J, with 9 bases in the middle. Germline V lookup: CDR1 MGHDK, CDR2 SYGVNS. The CDR3 is made up of 13 amino acids. CDR3 region: CASRALKNTEAFF. The CDR3 DNA sequence: TGTGCCAGCAGAGCGTTGAAGAACACTGAAGCTTTCTTT.

The rearrangement uses TRBV7-9 and TRBJ2-1; 9 bases are a match to TRBD1. Germline V gene data show CDR1 as SEHNR and CDR2 as FQNEAQ (reference sequence). The V segment lost 5 bases and the J segment 7 bases; nucleotides outside the gene matches: 12. The CDR3 length is 16 residues. The CDR3 loop is CASSRVQGALGNEQFF. The CDR3 DNA reads TGTGCCAGCAGCCGAGTACAGGGGGCGCTGGGGAATGAGCAGTTCTTC.

This chain connects TRBV27 to TRBJ2-1; 11 bases line up with TRBD2. The CDR3 runs to 16 residues. Germline V gene data show CDR1 as MNHEY and CDR2 as SMNVEV (reference sequence). The ends lost 6 bases at V and 0 bases at J; junction bases unmatched: 4. The CDR3 DNA follows: TGTGCCAGCAGCCGACTAGCGGGGTACTCCTACAATGAGCAGTTCTTC. It is translated as CASSRLAGYSYNEQFF.

This chain joins TRBV30 and TRBJ1-2; the match to TRBD1 covers 8 bases. Per the germline V gene, CDR1 is GTSNPN and CDR2 is SVGIG (reference sequence). This CDR3 contains 14 residues. The V segment lost 1 base and the J segment 7 bases; nucleotides outside the gene matches: 8. The chain's CDR3 is CAWSAGQGGSGYTF. The CDR3 nucleotides are TGTGCCTGGAGTGCAGGACAGGGAGGGTCTGGCTACACCTTC.

The rearrangement joins TRBV19 to TRBJ1-3; 7 positions match TRBD1. The germline V gene encodes CDR1 LNHDA and CDR2 SQIVND (reference sequence). V lost 5 bases to trimming and J lost 0 bases; unmatched junction nucleotides: 7. The CDR3 spans 16 residues. CDR3 amino acids: CASSGGQTISGNTIYF. In DNA form, the CDR3 reads TGTGCCAGTAGTGGGGGACAGACTATCTCTGGAAACACCATATATTTT. The full variable domain, its missing parts supplied by reference TRBV19 and TRBJ1-3, is DGGITQSPKYLFRKEGQNVTLSCEQNLNHDAMYWYRQDPGQGLRLIYYSQIVNDFQKGDIAEGYSVSREKKESFPLTVTSAQKNPTAFYLCASSGGQTISGNTIYFGEGSWLTVV.

This clone was counted a few times. The chain joins TRBV2 to TRBJ2-6; D uncertain. Trimming stripped 6 bases from V and 0 bases from J, with 9 bases between. Germline lookup yields CDR1 SNHLY and CDR2 FYNNEI. The CDR3 sequence is 15 residues long. The CDR3 loop is CASSVIFSGANVLTF. The CDR3 DNA sequence: TGTGCCAGCAGCGTTATATTCTCTGGGGCCAACGTCCTGACTTTC. The whole variable domain, filled in from reference TRBV2 and TRBJ2-6, reads EPEVTQTPSHQVTQMGQEVILRCVPISNHLYFYWYRQILGQKVEFLVSFYNNEISEKSEIFDDQFSVERPDGSNFTLKIRSTKLEDSAMYFCASSVIFSGANVLTFGAGSRLTVL.

This clone was detected ten times or more. The chain employs TRBV15 and TRBJ1-3, with 11 bases lining up with TRBD1. The length of the CDR3 is 16 residues. Germline V gene sequence: CDR1 LNHNV, CDR2 YYDKDF (reference sequence). J lost 4 bases, V lost 4 bases, and 6 bases had no gene match. The CDR3 DNA reads TGTGCCACCAGCACCTGGGGACAGGGGGGAGGAAACACCATATATTTT. Its translation: CATSTWGQGGGNTIYF.

The chain combines TRBV2 with TRBJ2-5, with 10 positions matching TRBD1. The V and J ends lost 6 bases and 5 bases, in that order; junction bases with no gene match: 6. This CDR3 is 14 amino acids long. The germline V gene has CDR1 SNHLY and CDR2 FYNNEI. The chain's CDR3 is CASRGQGPSETQYF. CDR3 nucleotide sequence: TGTGCCAGCAGGGGACAGGGGCCTTCGGAGACCCAGTACTTC.

This chain links TRBV27 with TRBJ2-1; 10 bases line up with TRBD1. CDR1 MNHEY and CDR2 SMNVEV come from the germline V gene (reference sequence). The trim removed 6 bases at V and 6 bases at J, leaving 8 bases unmatched. The CDR3 consists of 15 residues. The CDR3 sequence is CASRETGGPGNEQFF. CDR3 nucleotide sequence: TGTGCCAGCAGAGAGACAGGGGGCCCTGGCAATGAGCAGTTCTTC.

The rearrangement links TRBV11-2 to TRBJ1-2; TRBD1 is a possible D gene (5 bases). There are 12 residues in the CDR3. Trimming left V 3 bases short and J 11 bases short, with 13 bases between. CDR1 and CDR2 (germline): SGHAT, FQNNGV. The DNA for the CDR3 is TGTGCCAGCAGCTTCGGGGGGTGGGGTTACACCTTC. As protein: CASSFGGWGYTF.

V and J are TRBV2 and TRBJ2-7; the match to TRBD2 covers 12 bases. The CDR3 has 19 amino acids. CDR1 is SNHLY, CDR2 FYNNEI, per germline. After removal of 7 bases from V and 0 bases from J, the junction contained 16 bases not matched to a gene. The CDR3 DNA reads TGTGCCAGCACCCAAAAGGGCCCTTCGACTAGCGGGGGCTCCTACGAGCAGTACTTC. It specifies CASTQKGPSTSGGSYEQYF.

The chain links TRBV15 to TRBJ2-1; D is possibly TRBD2 (5 bases). This CDR3 has 14 residues. V lost 1 base and J lost 9, with 13 bases in between. In germline, CDR1 is LNHNV, CDR2 YYDKDF (reference sequence). The chain's CDR3 is CATSRVRGTGEQFF. The CDR3 DNA follows: TGTGCCACCAGCAGAGTACGGGGAACCGGTGAGCAGTTCTTC.

This rearrangement joins TRBV7-2 to TRBJ2-1; D is ambiguous. Germline CDR1 SGHTA, CDR2 FQGNSA. The ends were cut back, 2 bases at V and 3 bases at J, with 8 bases in the middle. There are 14 residues in the CDR3. CDR3 sequence: CASSLKRDYNEQFF. Written as DNA, the CDR3 is TGTGCCAGCAGCTTAAAACGAGACTACAATGAGCAGTTCTTC.

The J gene is TRBJ2-4, the V gene TRBV7-3; D is unclear. Per the germline V gene, CDR1 is SGHTA and CDR2 is FQGTGA. The V end lost 1 base, the J end lost 8 bases, and 12 bases lay between the germline ends. The CDR3 totals 14 residues. DNA of the CDR3: TGTGCCAGCAGCTTAAGCCCCGGCGGTTACATTCAGTACTTC. It yields the protein CASSLSPGGYIQYF. The full variable domain, with the rest looked up from reference TRBV7-3 and TRBJ2-4, is GAGVSQTPSNKVTEKGKYVELRCDPISGHTALYWYRQSLGQGPEFLIYFQGTGAADDSGLPNDRFFAVRPEGSVSTLKIQRTERGDSAVYLCASSLSPGGYIQYFGAGTRLSVL.